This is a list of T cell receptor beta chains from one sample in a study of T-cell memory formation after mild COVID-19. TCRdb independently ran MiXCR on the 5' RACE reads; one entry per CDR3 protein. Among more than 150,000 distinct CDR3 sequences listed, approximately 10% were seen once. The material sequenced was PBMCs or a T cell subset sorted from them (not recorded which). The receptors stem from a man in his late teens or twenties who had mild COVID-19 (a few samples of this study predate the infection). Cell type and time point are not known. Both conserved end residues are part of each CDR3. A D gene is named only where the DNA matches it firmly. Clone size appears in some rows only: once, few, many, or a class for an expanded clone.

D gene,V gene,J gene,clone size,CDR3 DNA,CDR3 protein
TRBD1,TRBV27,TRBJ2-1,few,TGTGCCAGCAGAAACACAGGGGGCCGACCCCTTAACAATGAGCAGTTCTTC,CASRNTGGRPLNNEQFF
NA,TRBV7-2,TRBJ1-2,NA,TGTGCCAGCAGCTCCCTGGCGGGACGCGACTATGGCTACACCTTC,CASSSLAGRDYGYTF
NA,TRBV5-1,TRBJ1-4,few,TGCGCCAGCAGCCTGAGGGGGGTCACTAATGAAAAACTGTTTTTT,CASSLRGVTNEKLFF
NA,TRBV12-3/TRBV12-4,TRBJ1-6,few,TGTGCCAGCAGTTTTGGTAGGGGGAGCCTCTGGAATTCACCCCTCCACTTT,CASSFGRGSLWNSPLHF
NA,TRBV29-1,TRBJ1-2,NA,TGCAGCGCCGGGTTAGCCTCCCTCTTC,CSAGLASLF
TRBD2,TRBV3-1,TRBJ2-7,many,TGTGCCAGCAGCCAAGAATGGACTAGCGTCGAGCAGTACTTC,CASSQEWTSVEQYF
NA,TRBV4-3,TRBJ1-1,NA,TGCGCCAGCAGCCAAGATTCACAGGGTTACACTGAAGCTTTCTTT,CASSQDSQGYTEAFF
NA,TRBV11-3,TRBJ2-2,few,TGTGCCAGCAGCTTCAGGGGCACCGGGGAGCTGTTTTTT,CASSFRGTGELFF
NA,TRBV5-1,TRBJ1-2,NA,TGCGCCAGCAGCTTGGAAGGGGGGACACGCTACACCTTC,CASSLEGGTRYTF
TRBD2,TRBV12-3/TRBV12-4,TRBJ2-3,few,TGTGCCAGCAGTTTTGCGGCGGGGGTTGGCACAGATACGCAGTATTTT,CASSFAAGVGTDTQYF
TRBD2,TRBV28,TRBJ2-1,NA,TGTGCCAGCAGGAGCGGGACCAAAAATGAGCAGTTCTTC,CASRSGTKNEQFF
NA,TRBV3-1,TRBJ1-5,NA,TGTGCCAGCAGCCAAGCGGCGGGCCCCCAGCATTTT,CASSQAAGPQHF
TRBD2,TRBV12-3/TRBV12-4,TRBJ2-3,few,TGTGCCAGCAGATTTAGCGGGGGGGCGAATACGCAGTATTTT,CASRFSGGANTQYF
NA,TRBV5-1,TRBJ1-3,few,TGCGCCAGCAGCTTTGGGACGTCTGGAAACACCATATATTTT,CASSFGTSGNTIYF
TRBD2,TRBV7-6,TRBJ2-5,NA,TGTGCCAGCAGCTTCACTAGCGGGGGGGAAGAGACCCAGTACTTC,CASSFTSGGEETQYF
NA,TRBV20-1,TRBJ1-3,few,TGCAGTGCTAGGGAACCCAGGGAGGGAAACACCATATATTTT,CSAREPREGNTIYF